The present T cell receptor beta chain was sequenced within a study of T cell responses to AZD1222 COVID-19 vaccine. Findings and caveats of the study: No repertoire was sampled before or during the peak T cell response, only after it. Clonal diversity was possibly underestimated, and the donors were mostly white British, with more females. Of the AZD1222 recipients, only 5 or 6 were seropositive at baseline. Unmutated variant regions are reportedly targeted by nearly half of spike-specific TCRs.

Assay: immunoSEQ multiplex PCR; the TCRdb copy retains only in-frame clones and omits some. The profile covers 130,000 to 150,000 clones, with approximately 90% appearing a single time and roughly 3.1% taken by the ten largest. The CDR3 runs to 15 residues. Germline V gene sequence: CDR1 SGHRS, CDR2 YFSETQ. J gave up 6 bases and V 4 bases, and 7 bases lay outside the gene matches. This clone showed up just a few times. Its antigen is not identified. The sequence was obtained from an adult in good health. The material was peripheral blood, obtained on day 0 of AZD1222 vaccination. This rearrangement joins TRBV5-1 to TRBJ2-1; TRBD1 agrees at 10 bases. The CDR3 loop is CASSGGQGRVNEQFF. The DNA for the CDR3 is TGCGCCAGCAGCGGGGGACAGGGGCGTGTCAATGAGCAGTTCTTC.